This T cell receptor beta chain appears in the sequencing data of a study of T-cell memory formation after mild COVID-19. At the level of the study: TCR clusters largely stayed donor specific.

Broader study findings: Clones shrinking from day 15 to 85 showed even CD4/CD8 mixes; later expanders tilted CD4+. Largely, contracting CD4+ clones fell within CM and EM, and contracting CD8+ clones within EMRA.

This clonotype was seen ten or more times. The antigen remains undetermined. Constant-segment primers served in 5'RACE that generated TCR alpha and TCR beta cDNA libraries bearing sample barcodes and UMIs. TCRdb ran MiXCR on the 5' RACE reads and lists one entry per CDR3 protein. The table has some 310,000 distinct CDR3 sequences, 20% to 25% seen once. This CDR3 has 13 residues. Germline V lookup: CDR1 DFQATT, CDR2 SNEGSKA (reference sequence). With 0 bases removed from V and 0 bases from J, the gap between germline ends came to 3 bases. The clonotype comes from a young man who had mild COVID-19 (a few samples of this study predate the infection). Cell type and time point are not known. The sequenced sample consisted of PBMCs or a T cell subset sorted from them (not recorded which). The chain uses TRBV20-1 and TRBJ1-3; D not certain. CDR3 sequence: CSAREGSGNTIYF. The CDR3 region has the DNA TGCAGTGCTAGAGAGGGCTCTGGAAACACCATATATTTT.